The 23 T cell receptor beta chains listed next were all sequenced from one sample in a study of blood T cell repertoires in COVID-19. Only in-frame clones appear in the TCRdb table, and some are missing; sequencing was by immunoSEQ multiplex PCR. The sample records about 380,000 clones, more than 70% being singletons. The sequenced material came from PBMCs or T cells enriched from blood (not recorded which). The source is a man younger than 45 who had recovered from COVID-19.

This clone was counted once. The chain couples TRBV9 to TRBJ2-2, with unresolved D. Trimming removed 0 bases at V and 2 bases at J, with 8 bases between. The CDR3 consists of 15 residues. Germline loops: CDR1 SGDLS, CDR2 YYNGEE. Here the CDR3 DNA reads TGTGCCAGCAGCGTAGTGGCAGTCAACACCGGGGAGCTGTTTTTT. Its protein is CASSVVAVNTGELFF. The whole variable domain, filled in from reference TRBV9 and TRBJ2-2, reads DSGVTQTPKHLITATGQRVTLRCSPRSGDLSVYWYQQSLDQGLQFLIQYYNGEERAKGNILERFSAQQFPDLHSELNLSSLELGDSALYFCASSVVAVNTGELFFGEGSRLTVL.

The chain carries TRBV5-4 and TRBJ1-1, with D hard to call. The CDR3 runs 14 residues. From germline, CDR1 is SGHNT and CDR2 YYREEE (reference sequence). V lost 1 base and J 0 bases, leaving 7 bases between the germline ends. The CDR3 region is CASSLFQMNTEAFF. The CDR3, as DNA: TGTGCCAGCAGCTTGTTTCAGATGAACACTGAAGCTTTCTTT.

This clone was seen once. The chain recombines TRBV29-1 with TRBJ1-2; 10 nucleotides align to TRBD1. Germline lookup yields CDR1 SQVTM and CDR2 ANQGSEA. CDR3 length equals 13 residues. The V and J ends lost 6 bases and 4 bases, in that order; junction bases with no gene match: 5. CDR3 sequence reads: CSVGTGERYGYTF. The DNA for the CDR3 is TGCAGCGTGGGGACAGGGGAACGCTATGGCTACACCTTC.

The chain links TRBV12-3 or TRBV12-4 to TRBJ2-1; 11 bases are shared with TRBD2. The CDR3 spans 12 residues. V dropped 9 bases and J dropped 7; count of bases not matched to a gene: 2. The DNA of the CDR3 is TGTGCCAGTAGCGGGGGGGCTAATGAGCAGTTCTTC. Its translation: CASSGGANEQFF.

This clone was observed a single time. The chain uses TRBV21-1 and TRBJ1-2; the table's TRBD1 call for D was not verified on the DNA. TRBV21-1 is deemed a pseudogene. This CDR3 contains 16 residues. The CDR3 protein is CASSKNPGQGWDGYTF. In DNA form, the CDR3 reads TGTGCCAGCAGCAAAAACCCCGGACAGGGCTGGGATGGCTACACCTTC.

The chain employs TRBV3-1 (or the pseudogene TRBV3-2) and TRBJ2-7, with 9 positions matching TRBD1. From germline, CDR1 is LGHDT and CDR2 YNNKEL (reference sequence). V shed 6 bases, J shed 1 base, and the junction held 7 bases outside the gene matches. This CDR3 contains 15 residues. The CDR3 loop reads CASSPVGQGSYEQYF. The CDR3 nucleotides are TGTGCCAGCAGTCCCGTGGGACAGGGTTCCTACGAGCAGTACTTC.

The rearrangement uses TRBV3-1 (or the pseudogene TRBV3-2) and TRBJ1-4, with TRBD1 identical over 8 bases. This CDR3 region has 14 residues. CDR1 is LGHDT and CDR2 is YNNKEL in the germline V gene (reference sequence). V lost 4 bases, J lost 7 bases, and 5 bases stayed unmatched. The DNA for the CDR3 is TGTGCCAGCAGCCCTCGGACAGGGACTGAAAAACTGTTTTTT. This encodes CASSPRTGTEKLFF.

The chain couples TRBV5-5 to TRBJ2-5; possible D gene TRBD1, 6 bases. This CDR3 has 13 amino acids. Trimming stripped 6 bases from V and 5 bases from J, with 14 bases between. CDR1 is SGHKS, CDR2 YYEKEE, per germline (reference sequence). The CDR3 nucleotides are TGTGCCAGCATCGAAGGGGGTTACGAGACCCAGTACTTC. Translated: CASIEGGYETQYF.

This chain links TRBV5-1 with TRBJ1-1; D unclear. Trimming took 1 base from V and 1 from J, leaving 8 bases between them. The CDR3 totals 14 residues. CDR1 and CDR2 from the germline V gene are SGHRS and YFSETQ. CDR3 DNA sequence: TGCGCCAGCAGCTTGCAGTTAAGGAACACTGAAGCTTTCTTT. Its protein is CASSLQLRNTEAFF.

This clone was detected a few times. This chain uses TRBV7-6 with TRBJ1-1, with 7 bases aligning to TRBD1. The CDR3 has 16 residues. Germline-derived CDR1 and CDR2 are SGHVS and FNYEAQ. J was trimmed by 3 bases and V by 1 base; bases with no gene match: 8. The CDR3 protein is CASSLGTTGQYTEAFF. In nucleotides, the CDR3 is TGTGCCAGCAGCTTAGGTACGACGGGACAGTACACTGAAGCTTTCTTT.

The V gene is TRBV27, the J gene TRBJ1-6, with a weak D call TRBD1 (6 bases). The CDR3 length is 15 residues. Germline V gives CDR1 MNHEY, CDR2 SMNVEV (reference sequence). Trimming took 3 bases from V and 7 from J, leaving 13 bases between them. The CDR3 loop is CASSLSGGWNSPLHF. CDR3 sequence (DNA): TGTGCCAGCAGTTTGTCGGGGGGCTGGAATTCACCCCTCCACTTT.

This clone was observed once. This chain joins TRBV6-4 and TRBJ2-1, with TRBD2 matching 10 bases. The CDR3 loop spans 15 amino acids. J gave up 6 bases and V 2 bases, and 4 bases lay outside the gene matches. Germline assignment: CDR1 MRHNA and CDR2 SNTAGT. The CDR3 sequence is CASSDQSSGGNEQFF. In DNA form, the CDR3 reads TGTGCCAGCAGTGACCAGTCTAGCGGGGGCAATGAGCAGTTCTTC.

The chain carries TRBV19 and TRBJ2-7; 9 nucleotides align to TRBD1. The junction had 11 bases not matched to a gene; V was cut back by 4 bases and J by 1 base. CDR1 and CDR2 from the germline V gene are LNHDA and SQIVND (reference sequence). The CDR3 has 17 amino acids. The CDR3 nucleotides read TGTGCCAGTAGTACCGCGCCCTGGACAGGGGTGTCCTACGAGCAGTACTTC. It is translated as CASSTAPWTGVSYEQYF.

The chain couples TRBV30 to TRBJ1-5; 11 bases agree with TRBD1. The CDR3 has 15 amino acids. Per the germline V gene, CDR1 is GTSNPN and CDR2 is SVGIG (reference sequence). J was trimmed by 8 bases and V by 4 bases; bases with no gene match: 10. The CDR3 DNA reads TGTGCCTGGACACAAGGACAGGGGGCTAGGGAGCCCCAGCATTTT. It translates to CAWTQGQGAREPQHF.

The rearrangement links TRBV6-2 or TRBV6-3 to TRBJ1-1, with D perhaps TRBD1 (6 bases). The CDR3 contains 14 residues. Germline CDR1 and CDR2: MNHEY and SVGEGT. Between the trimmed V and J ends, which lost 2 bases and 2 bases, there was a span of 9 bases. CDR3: CASSYLQGNTEAFF. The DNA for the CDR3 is TGTGCCAGCAGTTACCTACAGGGAAACACTGAAGCTTTCTTT.

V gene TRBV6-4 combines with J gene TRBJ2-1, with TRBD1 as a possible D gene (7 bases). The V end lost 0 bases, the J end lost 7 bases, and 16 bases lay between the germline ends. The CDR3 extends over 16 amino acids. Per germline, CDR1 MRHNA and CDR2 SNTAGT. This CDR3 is CASSDSGQGGKNEQFF. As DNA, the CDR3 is TGTGCCAGCAGTGACTCGGGGCAGGGGGGAAAGAATGAGCAGTTCTTC.

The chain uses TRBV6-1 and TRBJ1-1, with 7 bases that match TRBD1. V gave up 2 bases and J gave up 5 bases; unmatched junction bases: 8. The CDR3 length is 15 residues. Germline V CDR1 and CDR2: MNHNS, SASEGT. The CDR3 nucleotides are TGTGCCAGCAGTGAATTTGGCAGGGGGTCGACTGAAGCTTTCTTT. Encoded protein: CASSEFGRGSTEAFF.

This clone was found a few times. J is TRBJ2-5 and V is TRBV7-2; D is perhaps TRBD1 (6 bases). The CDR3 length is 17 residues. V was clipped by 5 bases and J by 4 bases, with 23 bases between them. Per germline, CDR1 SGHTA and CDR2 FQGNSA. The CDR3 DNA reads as TGTGCCAGCAGCCGCTGGCAGGGGTTTAGGGTCGGAGAGACCCAGTACTTC. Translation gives CASSRWQGFRVGETQYF.

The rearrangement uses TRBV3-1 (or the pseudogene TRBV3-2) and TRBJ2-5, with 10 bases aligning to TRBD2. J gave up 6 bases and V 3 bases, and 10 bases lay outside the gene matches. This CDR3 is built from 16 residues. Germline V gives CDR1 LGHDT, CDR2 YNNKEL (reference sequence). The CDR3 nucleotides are TGTGCCAGCAGCCACGCGAGCGGGGGGGCGGCGAAGACCCAGTACTTC. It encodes CASSHASGGAAKTQYF.

CDR3 in DNA: TGTGCCAGCTCACCTTACAGGGGAAGCGACCAAGCTAACTATGGCTACACCTTC. Translation gives CASSPYRGSDQANYGYTF. The genes are TRBV18 and TRBJ1-2; 7 nucleotides agree with TRBD1. CDR1 is KGHSH, CDR2 LQKENI, per germline. This CDR3 is 18 amino acids long. V gave up 3 bases and J gave up 0 bases; unmatched junction bases: 13.

The CDR3 loop is CASSMDRGNLYTGELFF. CDR3 DNA: TGTGCCAGTAGTATGGACAGGGGGAATCTGTACACCGGGGAGCTGTTTTTT. V and J are TRBV19 and TRBJ2-2; TRBD1 matches at 10 bases. CDR1 is LNHDA, CDR2 SQIVND, per germline (reference sequence). This CDR3 contains 17 residues. Trimming cost V 3 bases and J 3 bases; bases outside gene matches: 7.

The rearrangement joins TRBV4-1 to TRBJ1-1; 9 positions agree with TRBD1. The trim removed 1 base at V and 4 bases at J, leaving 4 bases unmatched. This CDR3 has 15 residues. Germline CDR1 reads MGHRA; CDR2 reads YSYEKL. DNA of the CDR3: TGCGCCAGCAGCCAAGTCAAGGACAGGGGCACTGAAGCTTTCTTT. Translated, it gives CASSQVKDRGTEAFF.

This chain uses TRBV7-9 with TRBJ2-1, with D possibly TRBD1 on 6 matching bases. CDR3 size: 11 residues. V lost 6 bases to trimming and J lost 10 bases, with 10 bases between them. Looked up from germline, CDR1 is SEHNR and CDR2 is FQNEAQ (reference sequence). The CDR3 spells CASRPGTEQFF. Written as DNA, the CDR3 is TGTGCCAGCAGACCCGGGACAGAGCAGTTCTTC.